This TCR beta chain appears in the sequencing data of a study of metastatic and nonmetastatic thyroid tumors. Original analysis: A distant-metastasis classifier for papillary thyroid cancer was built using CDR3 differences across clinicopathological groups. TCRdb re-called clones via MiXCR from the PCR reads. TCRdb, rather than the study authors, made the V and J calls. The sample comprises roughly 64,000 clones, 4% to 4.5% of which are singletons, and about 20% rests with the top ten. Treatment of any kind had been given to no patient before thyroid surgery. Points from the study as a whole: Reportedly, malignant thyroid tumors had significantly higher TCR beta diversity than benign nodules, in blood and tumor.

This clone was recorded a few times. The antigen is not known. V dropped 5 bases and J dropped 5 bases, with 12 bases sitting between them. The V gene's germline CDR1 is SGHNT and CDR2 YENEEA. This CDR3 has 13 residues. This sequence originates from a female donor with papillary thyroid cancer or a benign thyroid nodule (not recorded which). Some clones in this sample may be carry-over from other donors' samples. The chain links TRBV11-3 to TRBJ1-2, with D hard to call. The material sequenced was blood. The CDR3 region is CASSPRTSYGYTF. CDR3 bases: TGTGCCAGCAGCCCACGGACTTCATATGGCTACACCTTC.